The clone carrying this TCR beta chain was counted only a few times. This specimen belongs to a study of T-cell reconstitution after alpha-beta-depleted transplantation in children. The V end lost 2 bases, the J end lost 3 bases, and 8 bases lay between the germline ends. The CDR3 consists of 14 residues. Researchers prepared the TCRbeta library using unique molecular identifiers, the study reports. TCRdb independently ran MiXCR on the PCR reads; one entry per CDR3 protein. The table lists just over 70,000 distinct CDR3 sequences, around 6.6% of them singletons. This clonotype was sampled from a human donor who donated a stem cell graft to a child with acute lymphoblastic leukemia. The gene calls are TRBV12-3 or TRBV12-4 and TRBJ2-4; D call uncertain. The specimen was PBMCs from the stem cell graft donor, collected from the stem cell graft. For the CDR3, the DNA is TGTGCCAGCAGTTTAAGGTCCGTCAAAAACATTCAGTACTTC. It yields the protein CASSLRSVKNIQYF.